This T cell receptor beta chain is drawn from a study of monozygotic twins with inflammatory bowel disease. Germline CDR1 MDHEN, CDR2 SYDVKM. CDR3 length: 13 amino acids. Per TCR library, about 3,300 ng of total RNA was used. Both the TCRalpha cDNA and the TCRbeta cDNA were taken through two nested PCRs, lasting around 15 and 10 cycles. TCRdb re-analyzed the 5' RACE reads; it lists each CDR3 protein once, without DNA. Here the sample table reports about 380,000 distinct CDR3 sequences. General study findings and limits: There was no way to distinguish the different T cell subtypes.

Of note for this clonotype: Its antigen is not known.

Researchers collected approximately 2.7 ml of blood per donor. What was sequenced was blood. This TCR was sampled from a human donor with ulcerative colitis or Crohn's disease, or a healthy co-twin of an affected twin (not recorded which). This chain links TRBV28 with TRBJ2-5; checking the TCRdb D call of TRBD1 is not possible without DNA. The CDR3: CASGGGGGETQYF.